Listed here is a single T cell receptor beta chain. Its cognate antigen is unknown. Within the sample, other DNA sequences also encode this same CDR3. The CDR3 loop spans 15 amino acids. The V gene end was trimmed by 3 bases and the J gene end by 8 bases; junction bases not matched to a gene: 9. The germline CDR1 and CDR2 sequences are SGHRS and YFSETQ. A multiplex PCR was run with 60 Vbeta primers and 13 Jbeta primers. Only in-frame clones appear in the TCRdb table, and some are missing; sequencing was by immunoSEQ multiplex PCR. The table lists 110,000 to 150,000 clones, more than 80% of them singletons. The sample is drawn from a study of cytomegalovirus exposure and HLA in healthy donors. Points from the study as a whole: Solely CMV serostatus was available to characterize immune exposure. Later genetic work tied a missense DCLRE1C variant to beta-chain V and J trimming. Most TCR sequences proved rare, with some public TCRs found in many donors.

This sequence was found in a middle-aged woman in good health and CMV-seropositive. Sequencing input: PBMCs. This chain links TRBV5-1 with TRBJ1-4; TRBD1 agrees at 8 bases. CDR3 DNA: TGCGCCAGCAGCTCGACAGGGGACGGGTGGGAAAAACTGTTTTTT. Translated, it gives CASSSTGDGWEKLFF.